The 3 T cell receptor beta chains below come from one sample, sequenced in a study of blood T cell repertoires in COVID-19. Using immunoSEQ multiplex PCR, the repertoire was profiled, and TCRdb retains in-frame clones only, with some absent. The sample has about 81,000 clones; roughly four fifths are singletons. Sequenced input: peripheral blood. Receptor source: a human donor in a cohort sampled during active COVID-19.

V usage is TRBV19 and J usage is TRBJ1-6; D gene ambiguous. CDR1 LNHDA and CDR2 SQIVND come from the germline V gene (reference sequence). The CDR3 is 17 amino acids. V was trimmed by 1 base and J by 0 bases, leaving 10 bases between them. The CDR3 region is CASSIVDTSSYNSPLHF. The CDR3, as DNA: TGTGCCAGTAGTATAGTTGACACGAGCTCCTATAATTCACCCCTCCACTTT.

This CDR3 is CASSETSSTDTQYF. CDR3 nucleotide sequence: TGTGCCAGCAGCGAAACATCTAGCACAGATACGCAGTATTTT. The chain carries TRBV9 and TRBJ2-3; D unresolved. Germline V gene sequence: CDR1 SGDLS, CDR2 YYNGEE. The CDR3 totals 14 residues. Trimming took off 3 bases at V and 0 bases at J, with 8 bases between the two ends.

The chain is built from TRBV3-1 (or the pseudogene TRBV3-2) and TRBJ1-2; the D gene is possibly TRBD1 (5 bases). The CDR3 consists of 16 residues. CDR1 is LGHDT and CDR2 is YNNKEL in the germline V gene (reference sequence). The V gene lost 1 base and the J gene lost 3 bases, with 15 bases spanning the gap. CDR3 DNA sequence: TGTGCCAGCAGCCAAGTTGGTCGGGACTACGACTATGGCTACACCTTC. As protein: CASSQVGRDYDYGYTF.